Below are 21 T cell receptor beta chains sequenced from a single sample in a study of shared clonotypes between healthy human individuals. The protocol was immunoSEQ multiplex PCR, while the TCRdb copy is restricted to in-frame clones and leaves out a portion. The table has roughly 1,800,000 clones, 85% to 95% seen once. The naive CD8 fraction comprised CD45RO-negative cells positively selected for CCR7 and excluded terminally differentiated effector memory CD45RA+ cells. The sample taken for sequencing was naive CD8+ T cells sorted from blood. Source of these receptors: a man younger than 30 in good health.

CDR3: CASSLPGDNEQFF. CDR3 nucleotides: TGTGCCAGCAGCTTACCAGGGGACAATGAGCAGTTCTTC. The chain recombines TRBV7-3 with TRBJ2-1; perhaps TRBD1 as D (6 bases). V lost 2 bases, J lost 5 bases, and 7 bases lay in between. Germline V lookup: CDR1 SGHTA, CDR2 FQGTGA. The CDR3 is 13 amino acids.

About this clone itself: Distinct nucleotide sequences in the sample also encode this CDR3. This sequence joins TRBV29-1 and TRBJ1-1; maybe TRBD1 (5 bases). Germline V gives CDR1 SQVTM, CDR2 ANQGSEA. The V end was cut by 5 bases, the J end by 6 bases, with 19 bases between. The CDR3 spans 14 residues. CDR3: CSVRYPSRAAEAFF. The CDR3 nucleotides read TGCAGCGTTCGTTATCCATCCAGGGCGGCTGAAGCTTTCTTT.

This chain uses TRBV7-6 with TRBJ1-1; D ambiguous. The CDR3 runs 13 residues. V was clipped by 1 base and J by 1 base, with 4 bases between them. CDR1 and CDR2 from the germline V gene are SGHVS and FNYEAQ. Here the CDR3 DNA reads TGTGCCAGCAGCTTAGTAGGGAACACTGAAGCTTTCTTT. Encoded protein: CASSLVGNTEAFF.

This chain joins TRBV27 and TRBJ1-2; D unclear. With 2 bases removed from V and 8 bases from J, the gap between germline ends came to 15 bases. Germline V lookup: CDR1 MNHEY, CDR2 SMNVEV (reference sequence). CDR3 length: 14 amino acids. CDR3 region: CASSLVSSTGGYTF. The CDR3 DNA reads as TGTGCCAGCAGTTTAGTCTCGTCGACCGGCGGCTACACCTTC.

The chain recombines TRBV10-2 with TRBJ2-3; D is possibly TRBD2 (5 bases). Germline lookup yields CDR1 WSHSY and CDR2 SAAADI. V was pared by 2 bases and J by 2 bases, with 14 bases between. The CDR3 is 16 amino acids. The CDR3 DNA sequence: TGCGCCAGCAGTGAGGGAGCGGTCCACTCCACAGATACGCAGTATTTT. It specifies CASSEGAVHSTDTQYF.

The V call is TRBV2, the J call TRBJ1-4; D unresolved. The V gene lost 4 bases and the J gene lost 8 bases, with 11 bases spanning the gap. In germline, CDR1 is SNHLY, CDR2 FYNNEI. This CDR3 is 13 amino acids long. Here the CDR3 reads CASSVTTLEKLFF. CDR3 DNA sequence: TGTGCCAGCAGTGTGACTACCTTAGAAAAACTGTTTTTT. Full variable domain (remainder filled in from reference TRBV2 and TRBJ1-4): EPEVTQTPSHQVTQMGQEVILRCVPISNHLYFYWYRQILGQKVEFLVSFYNNEISEKSEIFDDQFSVERPDGSNFTLKIRSTKLEDSAMYFCASSVTTLEKLFFGSGTQLSVL.

This sequence joins TRBV10-2 and TRBJ2-5, with unresolved D. In germline, CDR1 is WSHSY, CDR2 SAAADI. The CDR3 is 12 residues long. V shed 7 bases and J shed 9 bases, with 15 bases lying between them. CDR3 protein: CASTTQGEAQYF. The CDR3 DNA is TGCGCCAGCACGACACAAGGCGAGGCCCAGTACTTC.

In DNA form, the CDR3 reads TGTGCCAGCAGCCTCGGGACAGATGTTGGAAACACCATATATTTT. Residues: CASSLGTDVGNTIYF. The chain employs TRBV4-2 and TRBJ1-3; 7 bases match TRBD1. CDR3 size: 15 residues. The germline CDR1 and CDR2 sequences are LGHNA and YNFKEQ. The V gene end was trimmed by 4 bases and the J gene end by 3 bases; junction bases not matched to a gene: 6.

V and J are TRBV5-4 and TRBJ2-7, with D uncertain. The V end was cut by 4 bases, the J end by 5 bases, with 13 bases between. Germline V gives CDR1 SGHNT, CDR2 YYREEE (reference sequence). The CDR3 sequence is 13 residues long. CDR3 nucleotides: TGTGCCAGCAGCATATGGTCGGACCACGAGCAGTACTTC. It encodes CASSIWSDHEQYF.

Regarding this clone: This sample also contains other DNA sequences that code for the same CDR3. The chain has TRBV20-1 and TRBJ2-7; a weak D match, TRBD2 (6 bases). The CDR3 extends over 11 amino acids. Trimming shortened V by 5 bases and J by 1 base, and 6 bases separated the two germline ends. Germline V lookup: CDR1 DFQATT, CDR2 SNEGSKA (reference sequence). The CDR3 DNA is TGCAGTGCTGGGACTTCCTACGAGCAGTACTTC. Translating gives CSAGTSYEQYF.

This clone occurred once. In nucleotides, the CDR3 is TGTGCCAGCAGCTTAGTACCGGGACAGGGAAACAATGAGCAGTTCTTC. The encoded protein is CASSLVPGQGNNEQFF. The rearrangement joins TRBV11-2 to TRBJ2-1, with 9 bases matching TRBD1. Germline CDR1 SGHAT, CDR2 FQNNGV. V lost 1 base, J lost 5 bases, and 6 bases stayed unmatched. This CDR3 spans 16 amino acids.

On this clone itself: The same CDR3 is also encoded by other DNA sequences in this sample. This chain joins TRBV9 and TRBJ2-3; D remains ambiguous. CDR1 SGDLS and CDR2 YYNGEE come from the germline V gene. Trimming took 0 bases from V and 3 from J, leaving 5 bases between them. This CDR3 comprises 13 residues. CDR3 residues: CASSVEVTDTQYF. The DNA of the CDR3 is TGTGCCAGCAGCGTAGAGGTTACAGATACGCAGTATTTT.

The chain uses TRBV4-1 and TRBJ1-3; D call uncertain. There are 18 residues in the CDR3. V was trimmed by 1 base and J by 0 bases, leaving 16 bases between them. Germline-derived CDR1 and CDR2 are MGHRA and YSYEKL. The CDR3 DNA reads as TGCGCCAGCAGCCAAGGCCCGTACGATACCCTCTCTGGAAACACCATATATTTT. This translates into CASSQGPYDTLSGNTIYF.

The genes are TRBV7-9 and TRBJ1-4; D possibly corresponds to TRBD1 (6 bases). The CDR3 contains 15 residues. V was cut by 1 base and J by 7 bases, with 13 bases left in between. The germline V gene has CDR1 SEHNR and CDR2 FQNEAQ (reference sequence). The chain's CDR3 is CASSLVPGAGEKLFF. CDR3 bases: TGTGCCAGCAGCTTAGTTCCGGGGGCGGGTGAAAAACTGTTTTTT.

The chain recombines TRBV29-1 with TRBJ1-2; D uncertain. V lost 7 bases to trimming and J lost 6 bases, with 15 bases between them. Germline assignment: CDR1 SQVTM and CDR2 ANQGSEA. This CDR3 is built from 12 residues. The CDR3 DNA follows: TGCAGCGGGGGTACACCCGTAGATGGCTACACCTTC. This translates into CSGGTPVDGYTF.

The rearrangement joins TRBV4-3 to TRBJ2-4, with 11 nucleotides matching TRBD1. The CDR3 runs to 15 residues. The germline CDR1 and CDR2 sequences are LGHNA and YSLEER. V was pared by 4 bases and J by 7 bases, with 6 bases of the junction left unmatched. CDR3: CASSPGQGVSNIQYF. The CDR3 region has the DNA TGCGCCAGCAGCCCGGGACAGGGGGTTTCGAACATTCAGTACTTC.

This chain joins TRBV29-1 and TRBJ2-3; possible D gene TRBD1, 5 bases. V was clipped by 2 bases and J by 3 bases, with 9 bases between them. Germline V gives CDR1 SQVTM, CDR2 ANQGSEA. There are 13 residues in the CDR3. The CDR3 is CSVEQGRTDTQYF. In DNA form, the CDR3 reads TGCAGCGTTGAACAGGGTAGGACAGATACGCAGTATTTT.

Details on this clone: The same CDR3 also results from other DNA sequences found in this sample. This chain connects TRBV20-1 to TRBJ1-1, with D perhaps matching TRBD1 (5 bases). With 1 base removed from V and 6 bases from J, the gap between germline ends came to 6 bases. This CDR3 is built from 11 residues. Germline CDR1 reads DFQATT; CDR2 reads SNEGSKA (reference sequence). This CDR3 is CSARGGAEAFF. Written as DNA, the CDR3 is TGCAGTGCTAGAGGGGGCGCTGAAGCTTTCTTT.

The rearrangement links TRBV27 to TRBJ2-1; 8 bases fit TRBD2. The CDR3 extends over 14 amino acids. Per germline, CDR1 MNHEY and CDR2 SMNVEV (reference sequence). The junction had 5 bases not matched to a gene; V was cut back by 4 bases and J by 6 bases. The CDR3 sequence is CASSSGLAGNEQFF. Written as DNA, the CDR3 is TGTGCCAGCAGTTCCGGACTAGCCGGCAATGAGCAGTTCTTC.

This clone was picked up one time. The chain employs TRBV4-3 and TRBJ2-2, with D maybe TRBD2 (6 bases). The V gene's germline CDR1 is LGHNA and CDR2 YSLEER. CDR3 size: 17 residues. The V and J ends lost 4 bases and 3 bases respectively, with 18 bases between them. DNA of the CDR3: TGCGCCAGCAGCCCGGGAGAAGAGGTTGACTACACCGGGGAGCTGTTTTTT. It specifies CASSPGEEVDYTGELFF.

V and J are TRBV5-6 and TRBJ2-3; 9 bases agree with TRBD1. This CDR3 has 15 residues. With 1 base clipped from V and 9 bases from J, the junction kept 9 bases outside the gene matches. Germline lookup yields CDR1 SGHDT and CDR2 YYEEEE. The DNA of the CDR3 is TGTGCCAGCAGCTTGTTGGGACAGGGTATAGACACGCAGTATTTT. Its translation: CASSLLGQGIDTQYF.